This T cell receptor beta chain was recovered during a study of shared clonotypes between healthy human individuals. Every one of the donors was a Caucasian adult that lived in Nashville, Tennessee. The CDR3 runs to 18 residues. Per the germline V gene, CDR1 is SGHTA and CDR2 is FQGNSA. V lost 5 bases to trimming and J lost 3 bases; unmatched junction nucleotides: 18. Unsorted PBMC replicate PCRs drew on around 270 ng DNA, representing 25,000 to 30,000 T cell genomes. Researchers sequenced unsorted PBMC DNA using ten immunoSEQ deep assay plates. Study processing details: Junction-only immunoSEQ data arrived without quality scores, meaning filtering differed. The method was immunoSEQ multiplex PCR; TCRdb's version includes in-frame clones alone and lacks a portion of them. D and trimming were read from the DNA, whereas the V and J calls and clone size are those reported in that table. This table has about 500,000 clones, roughly 80% appearing once.

The source is a woman aged 40-49 years in good health. Some clones in this sample may be carry-over from other donors' samples. The sequencing input was PBMCs. J is TRBJ2-7 and V is TRBV7-2; 8 nucleotides agree with TRBD1. DNA for the CDR3: TGTGCCAGCAGCCGACGCTACGGAACGACAGGGGTATTCTACGAGCAGTACTTC. This gives the protein CASSRRYGTTGVFYEQYF.